The 30 T cell receptor beta chains listed next were all sequenced from one sample in a study of blood T cell repertoires in COVID-19. Measured with immunoSEQ multiplex PCR; TCRdb has only the in-frame clones, and not every one. Of some 270,000 clones listed, around 81% are singletons. Sequenced sample: peripheral blood. The receptor set was obtained from a person aged 65-85 years with COVID-19, enrolled during active disease.

This CDR3 is CASSLGLSSGNTIYF. In DNA form, the CDR3 reads TGTGCCAGCAGCTTAGGGCTGTCCTCTGGAAACACCATATATTTT. The chain employs TRBV7-2 and TRBJ1-3; D is uncertain. Germline lookup yields CDR1 SGHTA and CDR2 FQGNSA. The CDR3 is 15 residues long. Between the trimmed V and J ends, which lost 1 base and 0 bases, there was a span of 7 bases.

CDR3 sequence (DNA): TGTGCCACCAGCAGAGCGGCCCTTCGCGGGGAAAAACTGTTTTTT. Its translation: CATSRAALRGEKLFF. The chain uses TRBV15 and TRBJ1-4, with unresolved D. Germline V gives CDR1 LNHNV, CDR2 YYDKDF (reference sequence). Trimming cost V 1 base and J 8 bases, with 14 bases left between them. The CDR3 length is 15 residues.

The gene calls are TRBV11-3 and TRBJ1-1; no clear D gene. This CDR3 comprises 12 residues. V was clipped by 3 bases and J by 4 bases, with 6 bases between them. CDR1 SGHNT and CDR2 YENEEA come from the germline V gene. This CDR3 is CASSFSGTEAFF. The DNA of the CDR3 is TGTGCCAGCAGCTTTTCGGGCACTGAAGCTTTCTTT.

The chain couples TRBV2 to TRBJ1-5; TRBD1 is a possible D gene (5 bases). The CDR3 contains 13 residues. The germline CDR1 and CDR2 sequences are SNHLY and FYNNEI. The ends were cut back, 6 bases at V and 11 bases at J, with 17 bases in the middle. The CDR3 loop reads CASRGGGAPAQHF. The CDR3 nucleotides are TGTGCCAGCAGGGGTGGCGGGGCCCCAGCCCAGCATTTT.

CDR3 sequence reads: CASSLTGQGTGYTF. The CDR3 DNA reads as TGCGCCAGCAGCTTGACAGGGCAGGGAACCGGCTACACCTTC. The V call is TRBV5-1, the J call TRBJ1-2, with a weak D call TRBD1 (6 bases). CDR1 and CDR2 (germline): SGHRS, YFSETQ. CDR3 size: 14 residues. V was shortened by 1 base and J by 8 bases, with 15 bases between the two germline ends.

The chain joins TRBV18 to TRBJ1-5; maybe TRBD1 (6 bases). V dropped 2 bases and J dropped 5 bases, with 10 bases sitting between them. Germline assignment: CDR1 KGHSH and CDR2 LQKENI. The CDR3 consists of 14 residues. The CDR3 loop reads CASSPTGGDQPQHF. The CDR3 region has the DNA TGTGCCAGCTCACCAACGGGGGGCGATCAGCCCCAGCATTTT.

The chain combines TRBV19 with TRBJ1-5; 7 nucleotides align to TRBD1. The CDR3 is 19 residues long. The V segment lost 2 bases and the J segment 3 bases; nucleotides outside the gene matches: 16. Germline CDR1 and CDR2: LNHDA and SQIVND (reference sequence). The chain's CDR3 is CASSITRTGLTNSNQPQHF. The CDR3 DNA follows: TGTGCCAGTAGTATAACCCGGACAGGCCTTACCAACTCCAATCAGCCCCAGCATTTT.

This clone was observed a single time. The V gene is TRBV30, the J gene TRBJ2-1; D perhaps matches TRBD2 (8 bases). In germline, CDR1 is GTSNPN, CDR2 SVGIG (reference sequence). V shed 3 bases and J shed 9 bases, with 24 bases lying between them. CDR3 length: 16 amino acids. CDR3 nucleotides: TGTGCCTGGAGACGACCGGGACTAGGGGGCTACGGTGAGCAGTTCTTC. It codes for CAWRRPGLGGYGEQFF.

The chain has TRBV5-1 and TRBJ2-1, with TRBD2 identical over 13 bases. Trimming removed 4 bases from V and 8 bases from J; junction bases left unmatched: 6. This CDR3 contains 15 residues. CDR1 is SGHRS and CDR2 is YFSETQ in the germline V gene. CDR3 sequence (DNA): TGCGCCAGCAGCAGAGGGACTAGCGGGGTCGATGAGCAGTTCTTC. Encoded protein: CASSRGTSGVDEQFF.

The rearrangement joins TRBV2 to TRBJ1-6; D perhaps matches TRBD1 (5 bases). Trimming took off 6 bases at V and 8 bases at J, with 11 bases between the two ends. The CDR3 contains 13 residues. Looked up from germline, CDR1 is SNHLY and CDR2 is FYNNEI. CDR3 residues: CASRSTADSPLHF. In nucleotides, the CDR3 is TGTGCCAGCAGGTCGACAGCTGATTCACCCCTCCACTTT.

The chain carries TRBV19 and TRBJ1-6; 7 bases are a match to TRBD1. The J segment lost 10 bases and the V segment lost 6 bases, leaving 15 bases of the junction unmatched. The CDR3 length is 16 residues. Germline CDR1 reads LNHDA; CDR2 reads SQIVND (reference sequence). The CDR3 sequence: CASRLTSTGVGSPLHF. CDR3 in DNA: TGTGCCAGTAGGTTAACTTCAACAGGGGTGGGCTCACCCCTCCACTTT.

This clone was seen once. This chain links TRBV9 with TRBJ2-5; TRBD1 matches 7 bases. Unmatched junction bases numbered 6, after V lost 2 bases and J lost 5 bases. Germline CDR1 reads SGDLS; CDR2 reads YYNGEE. The CDR3 extends over 14 amino acids. CDR3 loop: CASSVGTETETQYF. For the CDR3, the DNA is TGTGCCAGCAGCGTTGGGACAGAGACGGAGACCCAGTACTTC.

The chain combines TRBV2 with TRBJ2-7; perhaps TRBD2 as D (6 bases). With 8 bases removed from V and 6 bases from J, the gap between germline ends came to 17 bases. Germline CDR1 reads SNHLY; CDR2 reads FYNNEI. The CDR3 extends over 13 amino acids. Written as DNA, the CDR3 is TGTGCCAGCCACGGGACTCCTGGGGGCGAGCAGTACTTC. As protein: CASHGTPGGEQYF. Combining the CDR3 with reference TRBV2 and TRBJ2-7 gives the whole variable domain EPEVTQTPSHQVTQMGQEVILRCVPISNHLYFYWYRQILGQKVEFLVSFYNNEISEKSEIFDDQFSVERPDGSNFTLKIRSTKLEDSAMYFCASHGTPGGEQYFGPGTRLTVT.

V usage is TRBV6-5 and J usage is TRBJ2-2, with TRBD1 as a possible D gene (6 bases). The CDR3 has 13 amino acids. Between the trimmed V and J ends, which lost 5 bases and 8 bases, there was a span of 12 bases. Germline assignment: CDR1 MNHEY and CDR2 SVGAGI. CDR3 in DNA: TGTGCCAGCAGTCGGGACATCTCGGGGGAGCTGTTTTTT. Its translation is CASSRDISGELFF.

The chain links TRBV9 to TRBJ1-3; 8 bases match TRBD1. With 6 bases clipped from V and 6 bases from J, the junction kept 8 bases outside the gene matches. This CDR3 comprises 14 residues. CDR1 and CDR2 (germline): SGDLS, YYNGEE. The CDR3 spells CASKQGQASNTIYF. In nucleotides, the CDR3 is TGTGCCAGCAAGCAGGGACAGGCATCAAACACCATATATTTT.

This chain connects TRBV7-7 to TRBJ2-5; D might be TRBD1 (5 bases). Germline V CDR1 and CDR2: SSHAT, FNYEAQ (reference sequence). The CDR3 consists of 13 residues. V lost 5 bases, J lost 7 bases, and 14 bases lay in between. In DNA form, the CDR3 reads TGTGCCAGCAGCACAGGATCCCAGGGGACCCAGTACTTC. It codes for CASSTGSQGTQYF.

The CDR3 nucleotides read TGTGCCAGCAGTTTTGCCACTGCGTCCCAAGAGACCCAGTACTTC. Translated, it gives CASSFATASQETQYF. The chain couples TRBV28 to TRBJ2-5; unclear D gene. Germline assignment: CDR1 MDHEN and CDR2 SYDVKM. This CDR3 is built from 15 residues. The germline V and J ends were trimmed by 3 bases and 1 base, with 12 bases remaining between them.

The chain combines TRBV7-9 with TRBJ1-6; 7 positions agree with TRBD1. The CDR3 length is 15 residues. The germline CDR1 and CDR2 sequences are SEHNR and FQNEAQ (reference sequence). V was clipped by 6 bases and J by 7 bases; unmatched bases: 9. The CDR3 sequence is CASRRPGGSNSPLHF. CDR3 sequence (DNA): TGTGCCAGCAGGCGACCAGGGGGATCAAATTCACCCCTCCACTTT.

This clone occurred once. The CDR3 bases are TGTGCCAGCAGCTTCGGACAGGGGTCTGGAAACACCATATATTTT. This encodes CASSFGQGSGNTIYF. The chain couples TRBV7-2 to TRBJ1-3, with TRBD1 identical over 9 bases. V shed 3 bases, J shed 1 base, and the junction held 1 base outside the gene matches. The CDR3 contains 15 residues. Per germline, CDR1 SGHTA and CDR2 FQGNSA.

In DNA form, the CDR3 reads TGTGCCAGCAGTGTCCAGGGGACGTGGAATTCACCCCTCCACTTT. Translating gives CASSVQGTWNSPLHF. The V gene is TRBV6-2 or TRBV6-3, the J gene TRBJ1-6; D is possibly TRBD1 (6 bases). V lost 5 bases, J lost 7 bases, and 15 bases lay in between. Germline CDR1 reads MNHEY; CDR2 reads SVGEGT. CDR3 length: 15 residues.

V usage is TRBV28 and J usage is TRBJ1-5, with D perhaps TRBD1 (5 bases). CDR1 and CDR2 from the germline V gene are MDHEN and SYDVKM. The CDR3 has 15 residues. Trimming removed 3 bases from V and 1 base from J, with 10 bases in between. CDR3 DNA sequence: TGTGCCAGCAGTTTCAAGGGGCGAAGCAATCAGCCCCAGCATTTT. Its translation is CASSFKGRSNQPQHF.

The gene calls are TRBV3-1 (or the pseudogene TRBV3-2) and TRBJ1-5; the D is unclear. Germline V CDR1 and CDR2: LGHDT, YNNKEL (reference sequence). The V end was cut by 0 bases, the J end by 6 bases, with 6 bases between. The CDR3 totals 13 residues. The CDR3 here is CASSQDVFQPQHF. In DNA, the CDR3 is TGTGCCAGCAGCCAAGACGTTTTTCAGCCCCAGCATTTT.

Concerning this clone: One end of the junction does not line up with germline, which may come from a read error. The chain employs TRBV9 and TRBJ2-3; D uncertain. The germline V gene encodes CDR1 SGDLS and CDR2 YYNGEE. CDR3 length equals 13 residues. The chain's CDR3 is CASSGIYTDTQYF. CDR3 coding DNA: TGTGCCAGCAGCGGAATCTACACAGATACACAGTATTTT. The variable domain in full, with the rest retrieved from reference TRBV9 and TRBJ2-3, is DSGVTQTPKHLITATGQRVTLRCSPRSGDLSVYWYQQSLDQGLQFLIQYYNGEERAKGNILERFSAQQFPDLHSELNLSSLELGDSALYFCASSGIYTDTQYFGPGTRLTVL.

V usage is TRBV15 and J usage is TRBJ2-7, with D perhaps TRBD1 (6 bases). V gave up 3 bases and J gave up 1 base, with 13 bases separating them. CDR1 LNHNV and CDR2 YYDKDF come from the germline V gene (reference sequence). The length of the CDR3 is 15 residues. In DNA form, the CDR3 reads TGTGCCACCAGCAGCGGATGGGGGACATCCTACGAGCAGTACTTC. Translating gives CATSSGWGTSYEQYF. Combining the CDR3 with reference TRBV15 and TRBJ2-7 gives the whole variable domain DAMVIQNPRYQVTQFGKPVTLSCSQTLNHNVMYWYQQKSSQAPKLLFHYYDKDFNNEADTPDNFQSRRPNTSFCFLDIRSPGLGDTAMYLCATSSGWGTSYEQYFGPGTRLTVT.

This clone was counted only a few times. J is TRBJ2-3 and V is TRBV19; 9 bases map to TRBD2. V lost 5 bases, J lost 0 bases, and 15 bases stayed unmatched. CDR1 and CDR2 (germline): LNHDA, SQIVND (reference sequence). This CDR3 contains 19 residues. The chain's CDR3 is CASSGGGSGGHPSTDTQYF. For the CDR3, the DNA is TGTGCCAGTAGTGGCGGAGGTAGCGGGGGCCACCCTAGCACAGATACGCAGTATTTT.

This chain links TRBV28 with TRBJ2-7; no clear D gene. The CDR3 totals 14 residues. V gave up 7 bases and J gave up 3 bases, with 16 bases separating them. The germline V gene encodes CDR1 MDHEN and CDR2 SYDVKM. The CDR3 loop reads CASKRTTAHYEQYF. For the CDR3, the DNA is TGTGCCAGCAAACGAACTACCGCTCACTACGAGCAGTACTTC.

This clone was seen more than once but under ten times. The CDR3 region has the DNA TGTGCCAGCAGCTCCTTCTATACTACAGGGGGCCGGAACACTGAAGCTTTCTTT. Translated: CASSSFYTTGGRNTEAFF. The chain has TRBV11-2 and TRBJ1-1, with 9 nucleotides matching TRBD1. In germline, CDR1 is SGHAT, CDR2 FQNNGV. J was trimmed by 1 base and V by 4 bases; bases with no gene match: 13. The CDR3 contains 18 residues.

The gene calls are TRBV6-5 and TRBJ2-1; no definite D call. Per the germline V gene, CDR1 is MNHEY and CDR2 is SVGAGI. V shed 6 bases and J shed 0 bases, with 9 bases lying between them. The CDR3 length is 14 residues. DNA for the CDR3: TGTGCCAGCAGCCTCACCAGCTCCTACAATGAGCAGTTCTTC. This codes for CASSLTSSYNEQFF.

This chain connects TRBV4-3 to TRBJ1-3; tentative D call: TRBD1 (6 bases). The CDR3 has 16 residues. V was cut by 0 bases and J by 4 bases, with 13 bases left in between. CDR1 and CDR2 from the germline V gene are LGHNA and YSLEER. CDR3 loop: CASSQDHRAAGNTIYF. The DNA of the CDR3 is TGCGCCAGCAGCCAAGATCACAGGGCTGCAGGAAACACCATATATTTT.

About this clone: Within the sample, other DNA sequences also encode this same CDR3. The J gene is TRBJ2-5, the V gene TRBV12-3 or TRBV12-4, with 7 bases matching TRBD2. V lost 2 bases to trimming and J lost 4 bases; unmatched junction nucleotides: 1. The CDR3 has 13 amino acids. The CDR3 here is CASSLSGVETQYF. CDR3 DNA sequence: TGTGCCAGCAGTTTAAGCGGGGTAGAGACCCAGTACTTC.